This record covers a single T cell receptor beta chain. The antigen is not known. This sample stems from a study of cytomegalovirus exposure and HLA in healthy donors. Study-wide context: Some 180 million T cells yielded 100 million or so unique TCR beta sequences in earlier analysis. Study observations and caveats: An analysis that came later showed most CMV-associated TCR beta chains appearing HLA-restricted. An apparent linkage of common viral pathogens to several of the most significant clusters emerged in a later analysis. The study recorded around 160 TCR beta chains that were cytomegalovirus-associated.

This CDR3 has 15 amino acids. The germline V gene has CDR1 SGHDT and CDR2 YYEEEE. The germline V and J ends were trimmed by 4 bases and 5 bases, with 16 bases remaining between them. The PCR used 60 Vbeta and 13 Jbeta primers. Assay used: immunoSEQ multiplex PCR; TCRdb lists only in-frame clones, some missing. This table holds just under 95,000 clones, around 84% found once. V and J are TRBV5-6 and TRBJ1-5; maybe TRBD1 (6 bases). The source of this sequence is a human donor in good health. The sample comprised PBMCs. CDR3 loop: CASSRLGGLDQPQHF. CDR3 nucleotide sequence: TGTGCCAGCAGCCGTCTCGGGGGGCTGGATCAGCCCCAGCATTTT.